The clone carrying this T cell receptor (beta chain) occurred a few times. The antigen remains undetermined. This specimen comes from a study of T-cell memory formation after mild COVID-19. Study results and caveats: Shrinking CD4+ clones were chiefly CM and EM; CD8+ ones were chiefly EMRA. Contracting clones from day 15 to 85 showed balanced CD4/CD8; later expanders favored CD4+. SARS-CoV-2 specificity of second-wave clones peaking day 37 was unconfirmed.

TCRdb re-derived calls from the 5' RACE reads in MiXCR, one entry per CDR3 protein. Among about 390,000 distinct CDR3 sequences listed, approximately 15% were seen once. The source of this sequence is a man aged 18 to 29 who had mild COVID-19 (a few samples of this study predate the infection). Cell type and time point are not known. Material: PBMCs or a T cell subset sorted from them (not recorded which).

This CDR3 is CASKKGDANTGELFF. The CDR3 coding sequence is TGTGCCAGCAAAAAGGGGGACGCGAACACCGGGGAGCTGTTTTTT. V usage is TRBV7-8 and J usage is TRBJ2-2; possible D gene TRBD1, 6 bases. V shed 7 bases and J shed 0 bases, with 12 bases lying between them. Germline V gene sequence: CDR1 SGHVS, CDR2 FQNEAQ. There are 15 residues in the CDR3.